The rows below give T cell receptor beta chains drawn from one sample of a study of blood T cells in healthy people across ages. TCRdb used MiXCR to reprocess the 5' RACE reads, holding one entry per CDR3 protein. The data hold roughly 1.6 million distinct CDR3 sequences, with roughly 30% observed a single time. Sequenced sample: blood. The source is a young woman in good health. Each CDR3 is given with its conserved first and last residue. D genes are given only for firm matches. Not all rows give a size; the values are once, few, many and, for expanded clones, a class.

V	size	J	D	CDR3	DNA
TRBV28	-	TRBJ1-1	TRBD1	CASSLPGTGKTEAFF	TGTGCCAGCAGCTTGCCCGGGACAGGGAAAACTGAAGCTTTCTTT
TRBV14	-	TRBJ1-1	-	CASSQRGANTEAFF	TGTGCCAGCAGCCAGAGGGGCGCGAACACTGAAGCTTTCTTT
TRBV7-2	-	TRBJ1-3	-	CASSLSISGNTIYF	TGTGCCAGCAGCTTATCCATCTCTGGAAACACCATATATTTT
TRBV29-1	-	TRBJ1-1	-	CSSGLNTEAFF	TGCAGCTCGGGACTAAACACTGAAGCTTTCTTT
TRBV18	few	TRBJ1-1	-	CASSPLLGDTEAFF	TGTGCCAGCTCACCATTGTTGGGGGACACTGAAGCTTTCTTT
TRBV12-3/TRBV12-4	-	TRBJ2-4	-	CASSMIPGDKYF	TGTGCCAGCTCCATGATACCGGGAGATAAGTACTTC
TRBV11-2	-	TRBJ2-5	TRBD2	CASSLGGSREGETQYF	TGTGCCAGCAGCTTAGGGGGATCGCGGGAGGGAGAGACCCAGTACTTC
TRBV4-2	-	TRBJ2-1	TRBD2	CASSQDSGREGEQFF	TGTGCCAGCAGCCAAGATTCGGGGCGGGAGGGTGAGCAGTTCTTC
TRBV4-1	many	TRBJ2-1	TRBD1	CASSLVKGQGVSNEQFF	TGCGCCAGCAGCCTAGTCAAGGGACAGGGGGTATCAAATGAGCAGTTCTTC
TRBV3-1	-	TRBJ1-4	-	CASSLGKGLSEKLFF	TGTGCCAGCAGCCTCGGGAAGGGATTGAGTGAAAAACTGTTTTTT
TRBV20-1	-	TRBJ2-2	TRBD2	CSALGTSGVTGELFF	TGCAGTGCTCTCGGGACTAGCGGGGTTACCGGGGAGCTGTTTTTT
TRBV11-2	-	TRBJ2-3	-	CASSWSAYITDTQYF	TGTGCCAGCAGCTGGAGTGCCTACATCACAGATACGCAGTATTTT
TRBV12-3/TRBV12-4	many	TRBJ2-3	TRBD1	CASSRDRLTDTQYF	TGTGCCAGCAGCCGGGACAGGCTCACAGATACGCAGTATTTT
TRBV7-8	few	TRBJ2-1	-	CASSSELVQFF	TGTGCCAGCAGCTCCGAGCTGGTACAGTTCTTC
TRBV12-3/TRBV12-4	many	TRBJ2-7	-	CASRDTGNEQYF	TGTGCCAGCAGAGACACAGGGAACGAGCAGTACTTC
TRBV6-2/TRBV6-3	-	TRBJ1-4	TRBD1	CASSHGQGRREKLFF	TGTGCCAGCAGTCACGGACAGGGGCGAAGGGAAAAACTGTTTTTT
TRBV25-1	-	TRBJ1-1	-	CASKLSNTEAFF	TGTGCCAGCAAACTTTCGAACACTGAAGCTTTCTTT
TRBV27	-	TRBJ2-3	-	CASSLGTALGTDTRYF	TGTGCCAGCAGTTTAGGTACAGCCCTAGGCACAGATACGCGGTATTTT
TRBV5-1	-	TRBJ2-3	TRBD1	CASSFGDRGHADTQYF	TGCGCCAGCAGCTTTGGAGACAGGGGTCACGCAGATACGCAGTATTTT
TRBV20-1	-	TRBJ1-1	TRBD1	CSARADRGFGAFF	TGCAGTGCTCGCGCAGACAGGGGGTTCGGGGCTTTCTTT
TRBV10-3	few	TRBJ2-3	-	CAISEPRTRGDTQYF	TGTGCCATCAGTGAGCCACGGACAAGAGGAGATACGCAGTATTTT
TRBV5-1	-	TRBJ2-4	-	CASGLAAHLGEQYF	TGCGCCAGCGGCTTGGCGGCCCACCTGGGGGAGCAGTACTTC
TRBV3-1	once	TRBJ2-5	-	CASSQAMRRSDEQYF	TGTGCCAGCAGCCAAGCTATGAGGAGGTCCGATGAGCAGTACTTC
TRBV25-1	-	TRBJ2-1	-	CASRNGFGNEQFF	TGTGCCAGCAGGAACGGCTTCGGAAATGAGCAGTTCTTC
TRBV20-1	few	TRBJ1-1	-	CSASTGHLNTEAFF	TGCAGTGCCTCGACGGGACATCTCAACACGGAAGCTTTCTTT
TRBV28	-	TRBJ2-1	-	CASRGHTEQFF	TGTGCCAGCAGGGGTCATACTGAGCAGTTCTTC
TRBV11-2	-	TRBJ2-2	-	CASSPISDSGTGELFF	TGTGCCAGCAGCCCTATCTCAGATTCGGGCACCGGGGAGCTGTTTTTT
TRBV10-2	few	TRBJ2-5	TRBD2	CASRLAGVEETQYF	TGCGCCAGCCGACTAGCGGGAGTAGAGGAGACCCAGTACTTC